Listed below are T cell receptor beta chains from one sample, sequenced in a study of metastatic and nonmetastatic thyroid tumors. Using MiXCR, TCRdb re-called clones from the PCR reads. The sample shows 6,000 or so clones, 34% of them seen only once. Sequencing was performed on adjacent normal tissue. The receptors originated from a male donor with papillary thyroid cancer or a benign thyroid nodule (not recorded which). Some clones in this sample may be carry-over from other donors' samples. Both conserved end residues are part of each CDR3. D genes are given only for firm matches. Some rows mark clone size as missing; the rest say once, few, many or name a class of expanded clone.

size: -; V: TRBV9; D: -; J: TRBJ2-7; DNA: TGTGCCAGCAGTTACCGGCGGGACTCCTACGAGCAGTACTTC; CDR3: CASSYRRDSYEQYF
size: -; V: TRBV9; D: TRBD2; J: TRBJ2-2; DNA: TGTGCCAGCAGCGTAGGTGGGGGGGCGAACACCGGGGAGCTGTTTTTT; CDR3: CASSVGGGANTGELFF
size: few; V: TRBV6-1; D: TRBD1; J: TRBJ1-5; DNA: TGTGCCAGTAGAGACAGGGTGAATCAGCCCCAGCATTTT; CDR3: CASRDRVNQPQHF
size: -; V: TRBV20-1; D: TRBD1; J: TRBJ2-1; DNA: TGCAGTTCCCAAACGACCGACAGGGGAAGCTCCTACAATGAGCAGTTCTTC; CDR3: CSSQTTDRGSSYNEQFF
size: -; V: TRBV6-2/TRBV6-3; D: TRBD2; J: TRBJ2-7; DNA: TGTGCCAGCAGTTACGGGCGGGAGAGGGAGCAGTACTTC; CDR3: CASSYGREREQYF
size: many; V: TRBV7-8; D: TRBD2; J: TRBJ2-3; DNA: TGTGCCAGTAGCCCGAGACCGGGACTAGCGGGAGGGCCGGGAGATACGCAGTATTTT; CDR3: CASSPRPGLAGGPGDTQYF
size: -; V: TRBV11-2; D: -; J: TRBJ2-1; DNA: TGTGCCAGCAGCGAAGGCCCCAGGTTGGGACGAATTTACAATGAGCAGTTCTTC; CDR3: CASSEGPRLGRIYNEQFF
size: medium-sized; V: TRBV4-2; D: TRBD1; J: TRBJ2-6; DNA: TGTGCCAGCAGCCATGACCGACGGGACAGGGGGGGCTCTGGGGCCAACGTCCTGACTTTC; CDR3: CASSHDRRDRGGSGANVLTF
size: large; V: TRBV11-3; D: TRBD2; J: TRBJ2-7; DNA: TGTGCCAGCAGCTTAGTCTTCCCCAGCAGCGGGAGTTCCTACGAGCAGTACTTC; CDR3: CASSLVFPSSGSSYEQYF
size: medium-sized; V: TRBV5-1; D: -; J: TRBJ1-1; DNA: TGCGCCAGCGCCGATAGGGGAAGGAGCACTGAAGCTTTCTTT; CDR3: CASADRGRSTEAFF
size: -; V: TRBV28; D: -; J: TRBJ2-2; DNA: TGTGCCAGCAGTATCTCGGGACAGAACACCGGGGAGCTGTTTTTT; CDR3: CASSISGQNTGELFF
size: -; V: TRBV30; D: -; J: TRBJ1-4; DNA: TGTGCCTGGAGTTTCGCGTCTAATGAAAAACTGTTTTTT; CDR3: CAWSFASNEKLFF
size: -; V: TRBV6-5; D: -; J: TRBJ1-1; DNA: TGTGCCAGCAGTTCGTGGACGGCTAACACTGAAGCTTTCTTT; CDR3: CASSSWTANTEAFF
size: few; V: TRBV6-1; D: -; J: TRBJ1-5; DNA: TGTGCCAGCAGCGTTAGGACGGACCAGCCCCAGCATTTT; CDR3: CASSVRTDQPQHF
size: -; V: TRBV5-1; D: -; J: TRBJ2-1; DNA: TGCGCCAGCAGCTCTAGCCGGAGCTCCTACAATGAGCAGTTCTTC; CDR3: CASSSSRSSYNEQFF
size: few; V: TRBV20-1; D: -; J: TRBJ2-7; DNA: TGCAGTGCTAGAGGGTTCGCGGACGAGCAGTACTTC; CDR3: CSARGFADEQYF
size: medium-sized; V: TRBV18; D: TRBD2; J: TRBJ2-3; DNA: TGTGCCAGCTCAAGGGACTACCTTAGCACAGATACGCAGTATTTT; CDR3: CASSRDYLSTDTQYF
size: large; V: TRBV19; D: -; J: TRBJ1-1; DNA: TGTGCCAGTCTTGTGGTCGGGGCGCGGACTGAAGCTTTCTTT; CDR3: CASLVVGARTEAFF
size: -; V: TRBV20-1; D: TRBD1; J: TRBJ1-2; DNA: TGCAGTGCTCCAAGGACAGGGTTCGATTATGGCTACACCTTC; CDR3: CSAPRTGFDYGYTF
size: many; V: TRBV18; D: -; J: TRBJ2-5; DNA: TGTGCCAGCTCACCATGGCAGGAAGAGACCCAGTACTTC; CDR3: CASSPWQEETQYF
size: -; V: TRBV12-3/TRBV12-4; D: -; J: TRBJ1-2; DNA: TGTGCCAGCTCTCTATCACCGTATGGCTACACCTTC; CDR3: CASSLSPYGYTF
size: -; V: TRBV9; D: -; J: TRBJ2-7; DNA: TGTGCCAGCAGCGTAGACGAGTTCCCCTACGAGCAGTACTTC; CDR3: CASSVDEFPYEQYF
size: few; V: TRBV28; D: TRBD1; J: TRBJ2-7; DNA: TGTGCCAGCAGTCTTAACAGGGGAATATACGAGCAGTACTTC; CDR3: CASSLNRGIYEQYF
size: -; V: TRBV20-1; D: -; J: TRBJ2-7; DNA: TGCAGTGCCGCAAACACGGACGGGTACGAGCAGTACTTC; CDR3: CSAANTDGYEQYF
size: many; V: TRBV11-3; D: -; J: TRBJ2-7; DNA: TGTGCCAGCAGCTTTACAGGCCACGAGCAGTACTTC; CDR3: CASSFTGHEQYF
size: -; V: TRBV27; D: -; J: TRBJ2-1; DNA: TGTGCCAGCAGTTTAGACGGGAATGAGCAGTTCTTC; CDR3: CASSLDGNEQFF
size: medium-sized; V: TRBV20-1; D: TRBD2; J: TRBJ2-1; DNA: TGCAGTGCTCGAGCGACTAGCGGGGACTACAATGAGCAGTTCTTC; CDR3: CSARATSGDYNEQFF
size: few; V: TRBV4-1; D: -; J: TRBJ1-6; DNA: TGCGCCAGCAGCCAAGACCAGGGTATGATGTCACCCCTCCACTTT; CDR3: CASSQDQGMMSPLHF
size: -; V: TRBV10-2; D: -; J: TRBJ2-6; DNA: TGCGCCATCATGAATACGACAGTTAACCTCTCTGGGGCCAATGTCCTGACTTTC; CDR3: CAIMNTTVNLSGANVLTF
size: -; V: TRBV20-1; D: TRBD2; J: TRBJ2-7; DNA: TGCAGTGCTATGGTTTCGGGAGGGGAAGAGCTAAACGAGCAGTACTTC; CDR3: CSAMVSGGEELNEQYF
size: -; V: TRBV20-1; D: -; J: TRBJ2-7; DNA: TGCAGTGCTAGACCCAGCGACCCCTACGAGCAGTACTTC; CDR3: CSARPSDPYEQYF
size: many; V: TRBV2; D: TRBD1; J: TRBJ1-3; DNA: TGTGCCAGAAATACAGGGGACTCTGGAAACACCATATATTTT; CDR3: CARNTGDSGNTIYF
size: -; V: TRBV4-2; D: -; J: TRBJ2-7; DNA: TGTGCCAGCAGCCAAGATAGGGAGATCCCGTGGGACGAGCAGTACTTC; CDR3: CASSQDREIPWDEQYF
size: few; V: TRBV2; D: -; J: TRBJ2-5; DNA: TGTGCCAGCATGGGCAGTGAGACCCAGTACTTC; CDR3: CASMGSETQYF
size: -; V: TRBV12-3/TRBV12-4; D: -; J: TRBJ1-2; DNA: TGTGCCAGCAGTGCCGGAGGGGCGATGAATTATGGCTACACCTTC; CDR3: CASSAGGAMNYGYTF
size: -; V: TRBV27; D: TRBD2; J: TRBJ2-2; DNA: TGTGCCAGCAGTTTATCGCAGGGCCGACTAGCGGGGAACACCGGGGAGCTGTTTTTT; CDR3: CASSLSQGRLAGNTGELFF
size: large; V: TRBV12-5; D: -; J: TRBJ2-3; DNA: TGTGCTAGTGGTTCTGGGGATACGCAGTATTTT; CDR3: CASGSGDTQYF
size: few; V: TRBV20-1; D: -; J: TRBJ2-1; DNA: TGCAGTGCACGGGACTTCAACTCCTACAATGAGCAGTTCTTC; CDR3: CSARDFNSYNEQFF
size: -; V: TRBV12-3/TRBV12-4; D: -; J: TRBJ1-2; DNA: TGTGCCAGCAGTCCCGGGACAGGCTACACCTTC; CDR3: CASSPGTGYTF
size: many; V: TRBV20-1; D: -; J: TRBJ2-3; DNA: TGCAGTGCTATCTCGGGGGCTAGCACAGATACGCAGTATTTT; CDR3: CSAISGASTDTQYF
size: once; V: TRBV11-2; D: TRBD2; J: TRBJ2-1; DNA: TGTGCCAGCAGCGGGGGGACTAGCTCGAATGATGAGCAGTTCTTC; CDR3: CASSGGTSSNDEQFF
size: few; V: TRBV6-1; D: TRBD1; J: TRBJ1-2; DNA: TGTGCCAGCGGTCCTGTAACAGGGGGCGTGGATGGCTACACCTTC; CDR3: CASGPVTGGVDGYTF
size: -; V: TRBV12-3/TRBV12-4; D: TRBD2; J: TRBJ2-7; DNA: TGTGCCAGCAGTTTAGCGCTAGCGGGAGTATACGAGCAGTACTTC; CDR3: CASSLALAGVYEQYF
size: -; V: TRBV30; D: -; J: TRBJ2-1; DNA: TGTGCCTGGAGTTCCGGACTCGGGGGCTCCTACAATGAGCAGTTCTTC; CDR3: CAWSSGLGGSYNEQFF
size: few; V: TRBV28; D: -; J: TRBJ1-1; DNA: TGTGCCAGCAGTTTAAGGCCGCTGAACACTGAAGCTTTCTTT; CDR3: CASSLRPLNTEAFF
size: -; V: TRBV6-4; D: TRBD1; J: TRBJ1-5; DNA: TGTGCCAGCCGGGACAGCCGGTATCAGCCCCAGCATTTT; CDR3: CASRDSRYQPQHF
size: few; V: TRBV11-3; D: -; J: TRBJ1-6; DNA: TGTGCCAGCAGCTTGCATAGAAATTCACCCCTCCACTTT; CDR3: CASSLHRNSPLHF
size: -; V: TRBV6-2/TRBV6-3; D: -; J: TRBJ1-2; DNA: TGTGCCAGCAGTTACACGCCAGGGAGGGGCTACACCTTC; CDR3: CASSYTPGRGYTF